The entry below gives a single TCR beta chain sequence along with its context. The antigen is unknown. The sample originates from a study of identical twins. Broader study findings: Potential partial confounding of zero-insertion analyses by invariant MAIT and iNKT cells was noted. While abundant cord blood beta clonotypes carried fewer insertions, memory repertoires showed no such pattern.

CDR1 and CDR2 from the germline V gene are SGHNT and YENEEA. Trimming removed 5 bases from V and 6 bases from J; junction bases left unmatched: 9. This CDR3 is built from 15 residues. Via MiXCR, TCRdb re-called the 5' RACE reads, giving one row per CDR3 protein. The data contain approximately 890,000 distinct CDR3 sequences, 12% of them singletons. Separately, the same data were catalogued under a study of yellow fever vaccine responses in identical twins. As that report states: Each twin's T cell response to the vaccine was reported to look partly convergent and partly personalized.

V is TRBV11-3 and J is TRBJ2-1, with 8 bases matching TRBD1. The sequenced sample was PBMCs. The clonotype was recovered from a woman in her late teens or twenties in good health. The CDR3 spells CASSPNAGTGNEQFF. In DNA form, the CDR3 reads TGTGCCAGCAGCCCAAACGCCGGGACAGGCAATGAGCAGTTCTTC.